This TCR beta chain emerged from a study of T cell changes during pregnancy in multiple sclerosis. The V gene's germline CDR1 is MRHNA and CDR2 SNTAGT. The CDR3 loop spans 15 amino acids. V lost 5 bases and J 5 bases, leaving 18 bases between the germline ends. This clone was detected only a few times. The method was immunoSEQ multiplex PCR; TCRdb's version includes in-frame clones alone and lacks a portion of them. In the table there are over 80,000 clones, around nine tenths of which are singletons. The sequences come from peripheral blood, collected in the second trimester of pregnancy. The chain recombines TRBV6-4 with TRBJ2-5, with TRBD2 as a possible D gene (8 bases). The clonotype comes from a female donor in good health, enrolled as a control in a pregnancy study. CDR3 protein: CASSPTGGGEETQYF. The CDR3 DNA sequence: TGTGCCAGCAGTCCTACGGGAGGGGGCGAGGAGACCCAGTACTTC.